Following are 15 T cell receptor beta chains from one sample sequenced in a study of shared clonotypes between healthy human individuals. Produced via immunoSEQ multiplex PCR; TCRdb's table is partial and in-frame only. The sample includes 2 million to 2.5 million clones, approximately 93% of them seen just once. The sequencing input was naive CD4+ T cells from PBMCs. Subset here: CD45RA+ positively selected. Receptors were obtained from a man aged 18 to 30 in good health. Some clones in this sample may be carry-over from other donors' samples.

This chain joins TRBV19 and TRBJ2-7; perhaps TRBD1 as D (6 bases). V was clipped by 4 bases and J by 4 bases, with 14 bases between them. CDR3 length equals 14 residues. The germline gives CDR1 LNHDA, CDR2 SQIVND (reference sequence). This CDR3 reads CASSSPGAIYEQYF. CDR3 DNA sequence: TGTGCCAGTAGTAGCCCAGGGGCGATTTACGAGCAGTACTTC.

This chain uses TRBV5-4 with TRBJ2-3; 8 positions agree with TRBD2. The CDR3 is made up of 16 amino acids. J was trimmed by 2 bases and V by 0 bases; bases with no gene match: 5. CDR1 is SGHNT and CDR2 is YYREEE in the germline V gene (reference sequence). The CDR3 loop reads CASSLGSGSLTDTQYF. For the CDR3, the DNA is TGTGCCAGCAGCTTGGGAAGCGGGAGTCTCACAGATACGCAGTATTTT.

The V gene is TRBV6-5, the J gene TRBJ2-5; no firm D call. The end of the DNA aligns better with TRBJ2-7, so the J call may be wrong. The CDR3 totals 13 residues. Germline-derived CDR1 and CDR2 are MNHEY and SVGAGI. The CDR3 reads CASRSNRAYEQYF. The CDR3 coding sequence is TGTGCCAGCAGATCTAACCGGGCCTACGAGCAGTACTTC.

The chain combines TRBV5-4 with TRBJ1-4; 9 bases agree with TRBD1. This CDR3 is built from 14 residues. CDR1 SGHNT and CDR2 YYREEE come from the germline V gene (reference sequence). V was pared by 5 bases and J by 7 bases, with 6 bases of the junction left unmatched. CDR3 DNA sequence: TGTGCCAGCAGGGCGGGACAGGGAAGTGAAAAACTGTTTTTT. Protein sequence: CASRAGQGSEKLFF. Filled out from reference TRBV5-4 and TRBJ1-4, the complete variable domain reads ETGVTQSPTHLIKTRGQQVTLRCSSQSGHNTVSWYQQALGQGPQFIFQYYREEENGRGNFPPRFSGLQFPNYSSELNVNALELDDSALYLCASRAGQGSEKLFFGSGTQLSVL.

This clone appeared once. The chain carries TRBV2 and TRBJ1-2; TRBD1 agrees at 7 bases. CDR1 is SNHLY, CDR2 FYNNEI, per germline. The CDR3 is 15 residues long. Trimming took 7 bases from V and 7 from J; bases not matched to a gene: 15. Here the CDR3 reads CASTRAAGQRGGYTF. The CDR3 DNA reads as TGTGCCAGCACCAGGGCCGCGGGACAGAGGGGTGGCTACACCTTC.

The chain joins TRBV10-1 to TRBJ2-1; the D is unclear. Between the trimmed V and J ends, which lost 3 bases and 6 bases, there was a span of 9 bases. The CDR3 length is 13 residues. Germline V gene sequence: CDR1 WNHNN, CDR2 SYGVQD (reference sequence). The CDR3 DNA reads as TGCGCCAGCAGTGATGGCCTTCTCAATGAGCAGTTCTTC. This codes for CASSDGLLNEQFF.

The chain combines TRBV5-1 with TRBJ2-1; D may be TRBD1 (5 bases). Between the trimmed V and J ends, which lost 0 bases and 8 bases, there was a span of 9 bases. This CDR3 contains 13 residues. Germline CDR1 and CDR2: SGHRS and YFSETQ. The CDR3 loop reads CASSLGGSYEQFF. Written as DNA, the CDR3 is TGCGCCAGCAGCTTGGGGGGCAGCTATGAGCAGTTCTTC.

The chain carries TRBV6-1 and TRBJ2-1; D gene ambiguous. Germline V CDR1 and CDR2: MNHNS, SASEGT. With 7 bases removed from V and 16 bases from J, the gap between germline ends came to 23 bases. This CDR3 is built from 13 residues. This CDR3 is CASTPSVVTGYFF. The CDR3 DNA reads TGTGCCAGCACCCCCAGCGTCGTCACGGGTTATTTCTTC.

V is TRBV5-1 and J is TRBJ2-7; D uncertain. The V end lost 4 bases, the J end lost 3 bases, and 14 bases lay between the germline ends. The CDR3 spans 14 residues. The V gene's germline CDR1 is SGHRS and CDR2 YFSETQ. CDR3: CASSADPDIYEQYF. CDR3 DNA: TGCGCCAGCAGCGCTGACCCAGACATCTACGAGCAGTACTTC.

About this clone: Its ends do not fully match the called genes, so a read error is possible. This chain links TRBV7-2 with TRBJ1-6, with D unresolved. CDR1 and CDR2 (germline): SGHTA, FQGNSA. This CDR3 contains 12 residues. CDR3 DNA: TGTGCCAGCAGCTTTCCCAATTCTCCCCTCCACTTT. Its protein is CASSFPNSPLHF. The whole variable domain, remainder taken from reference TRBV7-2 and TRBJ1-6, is GAGVSQSPSNKVTEKGKDVELRCDPISGHTALYWYRQSLGQGLEFLIYFQGNSAPDKSGLPSDRFSAERTGGSVSTLTIQRTQQEDSAVYLCASSFPNSPLHFGNGTRLTVT.

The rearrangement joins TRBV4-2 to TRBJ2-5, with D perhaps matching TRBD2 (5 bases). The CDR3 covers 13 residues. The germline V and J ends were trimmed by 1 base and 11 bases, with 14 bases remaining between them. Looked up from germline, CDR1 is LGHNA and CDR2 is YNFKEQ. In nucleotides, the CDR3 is TGTGCCAGCAGCCAAGGCTCCTCTTGGGAGCAGTACTTC. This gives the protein CASSQGSSWEQYF.

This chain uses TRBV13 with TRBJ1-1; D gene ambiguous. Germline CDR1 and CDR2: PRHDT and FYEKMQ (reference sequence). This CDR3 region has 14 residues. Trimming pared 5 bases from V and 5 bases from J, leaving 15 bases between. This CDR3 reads CASSRGSGNTEAFF. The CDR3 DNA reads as TGTGCCAGCAGCCGAGGATCGGGAAATACTGAAGCTTTCTTT.

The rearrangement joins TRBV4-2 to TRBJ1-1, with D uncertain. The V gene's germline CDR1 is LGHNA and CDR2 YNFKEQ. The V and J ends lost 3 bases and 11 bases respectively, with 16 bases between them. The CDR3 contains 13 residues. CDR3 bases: TGTGCCAGCAGCCAGTCCGGTAGGATGAAGGCTTTCTTT. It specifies CASSQSGRMKAFF.

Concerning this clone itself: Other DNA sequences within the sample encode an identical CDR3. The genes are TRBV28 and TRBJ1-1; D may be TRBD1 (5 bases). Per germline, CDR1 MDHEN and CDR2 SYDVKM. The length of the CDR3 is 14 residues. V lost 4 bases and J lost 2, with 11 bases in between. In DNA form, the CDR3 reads TGTGCCAGCAGTTCCACAGGCCAAAACACTGAAGCTTTCTTT. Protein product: CASSSTGQNTEAFF.

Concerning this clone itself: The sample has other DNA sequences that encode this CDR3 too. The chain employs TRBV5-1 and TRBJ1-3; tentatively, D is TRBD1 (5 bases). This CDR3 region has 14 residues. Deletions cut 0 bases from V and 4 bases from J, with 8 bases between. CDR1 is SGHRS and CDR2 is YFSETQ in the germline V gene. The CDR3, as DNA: TGCGCCAGCAGCTTGGGGGGCGTCGGAAACACCATATATTTT. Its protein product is CASSLGGVGNTIYF.